The 9 T cell receptor beta chains given below trace back to one sample, sequenced in a study of T cells in Graves' hyperthyroidism and ophthalmopathy. TCR beta CDR3 sequences were amplified from RNA transcripts. A first-round RT-PCR of the TCR CDR3 used the HTBI primer set. TCRdb processed the multiplex PCR reads anew with MiXCR; each CDR3 protein has one entry. The sample holds approximately 700,000 distinct CDR3 sequences, 16% seen once. The sequenced material came from blood. The receptor set was obtained from a man in his late teens or twenties with Graves' hyperthyroidism.

This chain connects TRBV5-6 to TRBJ2-7; D not certain. The CDR3 extends over 16 amino acids. Trimming pared 1 base from V and 0 bases from J, leaving 14 bases between. Germline V gene lookup returns CDR1 SGHDT and CDR2 YYEEEE. CDR3 sequence: CASSLYVASSSYEQYF. In DNA form, the CDR3 reads TGTGCCAGCAGCTTGTATGTAGCATCGAGCTCCTACGAGCAGTACTTC.

J is TRBJ2-1 and V is TRBV30; D is perhaps TRBD2 (6 bases). This CDR3 has 15 amino acids. V gave up 2 bases and J gave up 5 bases, with 16 bases separating them. Germline V gene data show CDR1 as GTSNPN and CDR2 as SVGIG (reference sequence). The CDR3 loop reads CAWSSGLLLNNEQFF. The CDR3 DNA follows: TGTGCCTGGAGTTCTGGACTACTTCTCAACAATGAGCAGTTCTTC.

The chain links TRBV7-9 to TRBJ2-5, with 7 nucleotides matching TRBD1. The CDR3 is 14 residues long. Germline CDR1 SEHNR, CDR2 FQNEAQ (reference sequence). The V gene end was trimmed by 6 bases and the J gene end by 0 bases; junction bases not matched to a gene: 4. CDR3 DNA sequence: TGTGCCAGCAGGAAACAGGGGAACCAAGAGACCCAGTACTTC. Amino acids: CASRKQGNQETQYF. The full variable domain, completed using reference TRBV7-9 and TRBJ2-5, is DTGVSQNPRHKITKRGQNVTFRCDPISEHNRLYWYRQTLGQGPEFLTYFQNEAQLEKSRLLSDRFSAERPKGSFSTLEIQRTEQGDSAMYLCASRKQGNQETQYFGPGTRLLVL.

This clonotype was detected a few times. This chain connects TRBV7-9 to TRBJ2-7; D perhaps matches TRBD2 (7 bases). The V end lost 3 bases, the J end lost 3 bases, and 18 bases lay between the germline ends. The CDR3 extends over 16 amino acids. Germline V gene data show CDR1 as SEHNR and CDR2 as FQNEAQ (reference sequence). This chain's CDR3 is CASSLGGAGHNYEQYF. CDR3 nucleotides: TGTGCCAGCAGCTTGGGGGGGGCCGGACACAACTACGAGCAGTACTTC.

In this sample, this clonotype turned up many times. V gene TRBV6-4 combines with J gene TRBJ2-7; no definite D call. Germline V gene lookup returns CDR1 MRHNA and CDR2 SNTAGT. The CDR3 sequence is 13 residues long. Trimming cost V 3 bases and J 5 bases, with 11 bases left between them. CDR3 sequence: CASSEASGDEQYF. CDR3 nucleotide sequence: TGTGCCAGCAGTGAAGCCTCCGGCGACGAGCAGTACTTC.

This chain connects TRBV9 to TRBJ2-5; maybe TRBD1 (6 bases). Trimming removed 1 base at V and 3 bases at J, with 13 bases between. The CDR3 runs to 15 residues. Germline V CDR1 and CDR2: SGDLS, YYNGEE. The CDR3 is CASSVPGQIKETQYF. DNA of the CDR3: TGTGCCAGCAGCGTACCTGGACAGATCAAAGAGACCCAGTACTTC.

This clonotype was detected many times. The J gene is TRBJ2-1, the V gene TRBV3-1; no clear D. Germline CDR1 reads LGHDT; CDR2 reads YNNKEL (reference sequence). Trimming stripped 1 base from V and 4 bases from J, with 5 bases between. The CDR3 has 13 amino acids. The CDR3: CASSQGNYNEQFF. As DNA, the CDR3 is TGTGCCAGCAGCCAAGGGAATTACAATGAGCAGTTCTTC.

This clonotype was seen at least ten times. The rearrangement uses TRBV6-6 and TRBJ2-5; tentatively, D is TRBD2 (6 bases). V was shortened by 0 bases and J by 5 bases, with 16 bases between the two germline ends. This CDR3 comprises 16 residues. The germline V gene encodes CDR1 MNHNY and CDR2 SVGAGI (reference sequence). The CDR3 region is CASSYSEEEGAETQYF. The DNA of the CDR3 is TGTGCCAGCAGTTACTCGGAAGAGGAGGGCGCTGAGACCCAGTACTTC.

This clonotype was seen repeatedly, ten times or more. V gene TRBV2 combines with J gene TRBJ1-2; no reliable D call. V was trimmed by 2 bases and J by 2 bases, leaving 12 bases between them. Germline-derived CDR1 and CDR2 are SNHLY and FYNNEI. The CDR3 is made up of 15 amino acids. The CDR3 DNA sequence: TGTGCCAGCAGTGAATATTCAGGAGGAAACTATGGCTACACCTTC. Its protein product is CASSEYSGGNYGYTF. The full variable domain, rest sourced from reference TRBV2 and TRBJ1-2, is EPEVTQTPSHQVTQMGQEVILRCVPISNHLYFYWYRQILGQKVEFLVSFYNNEISEKSEIFDDQFSVERPDGSNFTLKIRSTKLEDSAMYFCASSEYSGGNYGYTFGSGTRLTVV.